These 16 T cell receptor beta chains originate from one sample sequenced in a study of naive and memory T cell subsets. Alpha and beta constant region primers primed reverse transcription for blood and skin samples. One entry per CDR3 protein, called by TCRdb with MiXCR from the UMI-ligation and nested PCR reads. There are 15,000 to 20,000 distinct CDR3 sequences in the sample; less than 9.5% occur only once, and nearly 7% lies in the top ten. Stated treatment: skin biopsy from PPD injection site in Mantoux-positive individual. Cells were not sorted; total RNA input targeted roughly 1 to 1000 ng. The specimen was skin, collected from a tuberculin skin test site. These receptors came from an adult in good health.

This clonotype was seen repeatedly, ten times or more. The rearrangement joins TRBV15 to TRBJ2-7, with TRBD1 as a possible D gene (6 bases). The germline V gene encodes CDR1 LNHNV and CDR2 YYDKDF (reference sequence). The V end was cut by 0 bases, the J end by 3 bases, with 9 bases between. The CDR3 runs to 14 residues. The CDR3 DNA is TGTGCCACCAGCAGAGATCGAGGGGGCTACGAGCAGTACTTC. This sequence encodes CATSRDRGGYEQYF.

This clonotype has more than one count but fewer than ten. The gene calls are TRBV4-1 and TRBJ1-5, with a weak D call TRBD1 (5 bases). The CDR3 spans 16 residues. Trimming pared 0 bases from V and 5 bases from J, leaving 14 bases between. Germline CDR1 reads MGHRA; CDR2 reads YSYEKL. The CDR3 is CASSQDGFGGDQPQHF. The DNA for the CDR3 is TGCGCCAGCAGCCAAGATGGATTCGGAGGGGATCAGCCCCAGCATTTT.

About this clonotype: A much larger clone lies a single base off, so this may be a read error. The CDR3 DNA is TGTGCCAGCAGCTTGACCGGGGGCCGGTCCACAGATACGCAGTATTTT. It yields the protein CASSLTGGRSTDTQYF. The chain joins TRBV7-2 to TRBJ2-3, with D tentatively TRBD1 or TRBD2 (6 bases each). From germline, CDR1 is SGHTA and CDR2 FQGNSA. The CDR3 has 16 amino acids. Trimming cost V 3 bases and J 2 bases, with 15 bases left between them.

There are many counts of this clonotype. The chain employs TRBV7-2 and TRBJ2-1, with 9 bases aligning to TRBD1. Germline values: CDR1 SGHTA, CDR2 FQGNSA. V lost 3 bases, J lost 4 bases, and 4 bases stayed unmatched. There are 15 residues in the CDR3. The CDR3 bases are TGTGCCAGCAGCTTTACCGGGACAGGGTACAATGAGCAGTTCTTC. This codes for CASSFTGTGYNEQFF.

On this clonotype: It may be a read error: a sequence one base away is much more abundant. V usage is TRBV7-8 and J usage is TRBJ2-3; a possible D gene is TRBD2 (6 bases). CDR3 size: 16 residues. V was clipped by 1 base and J by 3 bases, with 14 bases between them. CDR1 SGHVS and CDR2 FQNEAQ come from the germline V gene. CDR3 amino acids: CASSLVVGGRTDTQYF. CDR3 nucleotides: TGTGCCAGCAGCTTAGTGGTGGGAGGCCGAACAGATACGCAGTATTTT. The variable domain in full, completed from reference TRBV7-8 and TRBJ2-3, reads GAGVSQSPRYKVAKRGQDVALRCDPISGHVSLFWYQQALGQGPEFLTYFQNEAQLDKSGLPSDRFFAERPEGSVSTLKIQRTQQEDSAVYLCASSLVVGGRTDTQYFGPGTRLTVL.

This clonotype has only a few counts. The chain uses TRBV24-1 and TRBJ1-5, with TRBD1 identical over 9 bases. This CDR3 has 15 amino acids. Germline CDR1 and CDR2: KGHDR and SFDVKD. V lost 7 bases to trimming and J lost 6 bases; unmatched junction nucleotides: 9. CDR3 nucleotides: TGTGCCACCAGCGCGGGACAGGGAGTGAGTCAGCCCCAGCATTTT. The encoded protein is CATSAGQGVSQPQHF.

In its sample, this clonotype was seen a few times. The chain combines TRBV30 with TRBJ2-2, with 10 bases fitting TRBD2. With 0 bases clipped from V and 4 bases from J, the junction kept 14 bases outside the gene matches. The CDR3 sequence is 19 residues long. CDR1 is GTSNPN and CDR2 is SVGIG in the germline V gene (reference sequence). The CDR3 nucleotides read TGTGCCTGGAGTGTACTCTACCCCCTAGCGGGAGTGGCCACCGGGGAGCTGTTTTTT. Amino acids: CAWSVLYPLAGVATGELFF. The full variable domain, completed using reference TRBV30 and TRBJ2-2, is SQTIHQWPATLVQPVGSPLSLECTVEGTSNPNLYWYRQAAGRGLQLLFYSVGIGQISSEVPQNLSASRPQDRQFILSSKKLLLSDSGFYLCAWSVLYPLAGVATGELFFGEGSRLTVL.

This rearrangement joins TRBV7-3 to TRBJ2-2; 7 bases align to TRBD2. Trimming cost V 0 bases and J 3 bases; bases outside gene matches: 7. Looked up from germline, CDR1 is SGHTA and CDR2 is FQGTGA. The CDR3 has 17 amino acids. CDR3 DNA sequence: TGTGCCAGCAGCTTAACGGAGGCTAGCGGATACACCGGGGAGCTGTTTTTT. This translates into CASSLTEASGYTGELFF.

The rearrangement joins TRBV6-5 to TRBJ2-7; TRBD1 is a possible D gene (7 bases). Germline V gene lookup returns CDR1 MNHEY and CDR2 SVGAGI. The V end was cut by 5 bases, the J end by 6 bases, with 8 bases between. The CDR3 extends over 11 amino acids. CDR3 residues: CASSQGGEQYF. CDR3 in DNA: TGTGCCAGCAGTCAGGGGGGCGAGCAGTACTTC.

V is TRBV20-1 and J is TRBJ2-3; TRBD2 matches at 16 bases. CDR1 and CDR2 (germline): DFQATT, SNEGSKA (reference sequence). The CDR3 is made up of 18 amino acids. J gave up 10 bases and V 6 bases, and 19 bases lay outside the gene matches. As DNA, the CDR3 is TGCAGTGCCCAACCCCAGGGACTAGCGGGAGGGCCCGGCCCCTCGCAGTATTTT. This translates into CSAQPQGLAGGPGPSQYF.

The CDR3 protein is CASRGEPRRSEQFF. The DNA of the CDR3 is TGTGCCAGCAGGGGGGAGCCCCGTAGGAGTGAGCAGTTCTTC. V is TRBV25-1 and J is TRBJ2-1; D may correspond to TRBD1 or TRBD2 (5 bases each). Germline assignment: CDR1 MGHDK and CDR2 SYGVNS. V dropped 6 bases and J dropped 9 bases, with 18 bases sitting between them. The CDR3 covers 14 residues.

The chain links TRBV9 to TRBJ2-1, with 8 nucleotides matching TRBD2. V trimming: 3 bases; J trimming: 6 bases; junction bases outside the gene matches: 23. The CDR3 extends over 20 amino acids. In germline, CDR1 is SGDLS, CDR2 YYNGEE. The CDR3 protein is CASSDRRVSSLAGGSNEQFF. For the CDR3, the DNA is TGTGCCAGCAGCGACCGACGCGTTTCCTCCCTAGCGGGCGGAAGCAATGAGCAGTTCTTC. The full variable domain, with the rest looked up from reference TRBV9 and TRBJ2-1, is DSGVTQTPKHLITATGQRVTLRCSPRSGDLSVYWYQQSLDQGLQFLIQYYNGEERAKGNILERFSAQQFPDLHSELNLSSLELGDSALYFCASSDRRVSSLAGGSNEQFFGPGTRLTVL.

The V gene is TRBV6-5, the J gene TRBJ1-5; D uncertain. The CDR3 covers 13 residues. Germline loops: CDR1 MNHEY, CDR2 SVGAGI. Trimming took off 4 bases at V and 7 bases at J, with 11 bases between the two ends. CDR3: CASSLVLGQPQHF. The DNA of the CDR3 is TGTGCCAGCAGTTTAGTCCTAGGCCAGCCCCAGCATTTT.

This clonotype came up many times. The chain has TRBV20-1 and TRBJ2-5; 8 bases fit TRBD2. Trimming took 8 bases from V and 5 from J; bases not matched to a gene: 16. Germline CDR1 DFQATT, CDR2 SNEGSKA (reference sequence). The CDR3 covers 15 residues. The DNA of the CDR3 is TGCAGTCCCCAGGCTAGCGGGCCCCGCGAGGAGACCCAGTACTTC. Protein product: CSPQASGPREETQYF.

By sample share, this clonotype is medium-sized. The chain carries TRBV10-1 and TRBJ2-3; 11 bases match TRBD2. V shed 8 bases, J shed 5 bases, and the junction held 9 bases outside the gene matches. Germline CDR1 and CDR2: WNHNN and SYGVQD (reference sequence). CDR3 size: 15 residues. The CDR3 here is CASSETSGALDTQYF. DNA of the CDR3: TGCGCCAGCTCCGAGACTAGCGGGGCTCTAGATACGCAGTATTTT.

This clonotype occurred many times. The rearrangement uses TRBV9 and TRBJ2-7; TRBD2 is a possible D gene (6 bases). Deletions cut 2 bases from V and 2 bases from J, with 14 bases between. CDR1 is SGDLS and CDR2 is YYNGEE in the germline V gene. CDR3 size: 15 residues. CDR3 region: CASSVNGGPAYEQYF. CDR3 nucleotides: TGTGCCAGCAGCGTGAACGGGGGACCAGCCTACGAGCAGTACTTC.